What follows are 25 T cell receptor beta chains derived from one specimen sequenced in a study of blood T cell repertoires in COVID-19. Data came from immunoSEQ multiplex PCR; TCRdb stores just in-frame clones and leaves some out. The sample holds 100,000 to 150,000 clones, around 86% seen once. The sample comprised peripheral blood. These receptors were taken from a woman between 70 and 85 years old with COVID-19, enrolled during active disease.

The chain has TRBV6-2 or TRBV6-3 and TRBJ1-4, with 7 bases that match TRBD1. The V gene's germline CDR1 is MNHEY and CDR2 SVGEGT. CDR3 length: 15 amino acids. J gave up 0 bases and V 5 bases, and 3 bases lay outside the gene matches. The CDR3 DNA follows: TGTGCCAGCAGTCGCGACAGGGCAACTAATGAAAAACTGTTTTTT. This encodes CASSRDRATNEKLFF.

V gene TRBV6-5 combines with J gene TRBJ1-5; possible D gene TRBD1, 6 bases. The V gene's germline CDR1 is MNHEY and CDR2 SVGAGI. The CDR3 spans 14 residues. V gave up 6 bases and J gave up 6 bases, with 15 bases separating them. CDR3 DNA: TGTGCCAGCAGCGCTTCAGGGGTGGGTCAGCCCCAGCATTTT. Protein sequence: CASSASGVGQPQHF.

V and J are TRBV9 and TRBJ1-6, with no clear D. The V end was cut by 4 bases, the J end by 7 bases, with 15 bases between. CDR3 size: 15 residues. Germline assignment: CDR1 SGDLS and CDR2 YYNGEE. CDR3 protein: CASSSWGVPNSPLHF. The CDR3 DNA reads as TGTGCCAGCAGCTCCTGGGGAGTGCCGAATTCACCCCTCCACTTT.

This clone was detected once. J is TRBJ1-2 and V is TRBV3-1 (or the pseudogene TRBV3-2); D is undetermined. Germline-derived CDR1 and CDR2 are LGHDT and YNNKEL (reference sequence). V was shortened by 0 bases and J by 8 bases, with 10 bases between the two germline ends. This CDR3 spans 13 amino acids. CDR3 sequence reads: CASSQEAETGYTF. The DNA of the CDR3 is TGTGCCAGCAGCCAAGAGGCAGAAACGGGCTACACCTTC.

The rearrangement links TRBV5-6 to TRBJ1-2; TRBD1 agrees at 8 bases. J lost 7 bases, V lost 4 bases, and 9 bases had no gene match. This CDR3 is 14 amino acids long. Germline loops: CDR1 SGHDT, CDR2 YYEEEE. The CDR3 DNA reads TGTGCCAGCAGCGGGACGGACAGGGTTGGTGGCTACACCTTC. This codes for CASSGTDRVGGYTF.

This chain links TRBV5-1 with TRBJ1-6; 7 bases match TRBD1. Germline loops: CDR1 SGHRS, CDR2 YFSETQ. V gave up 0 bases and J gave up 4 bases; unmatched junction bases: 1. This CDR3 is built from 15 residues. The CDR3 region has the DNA TGCGCCAGCAGCTTGGGGGGACAGTATAATTCACCCCTCCACTTT. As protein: CASSLGGQYNSPLHF.

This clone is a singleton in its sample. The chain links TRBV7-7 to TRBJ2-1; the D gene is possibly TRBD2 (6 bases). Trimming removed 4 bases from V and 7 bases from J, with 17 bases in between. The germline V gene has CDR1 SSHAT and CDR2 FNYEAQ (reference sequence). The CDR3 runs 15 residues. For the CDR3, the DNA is TGTGCCAGCAGCTACGGGTCCCGCGGGGCGAATGAGCAGTTCTTC. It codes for CASSYGSRGANEQFF.

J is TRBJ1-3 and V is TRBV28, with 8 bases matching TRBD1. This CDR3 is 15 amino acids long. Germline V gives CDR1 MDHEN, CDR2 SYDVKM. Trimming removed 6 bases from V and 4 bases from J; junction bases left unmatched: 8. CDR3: CASSSGRGLGNTIYF. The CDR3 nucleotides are TGTGCCAGCAGCTCTGGCAGGGGGCTCGGAAACACCATATATTTT.

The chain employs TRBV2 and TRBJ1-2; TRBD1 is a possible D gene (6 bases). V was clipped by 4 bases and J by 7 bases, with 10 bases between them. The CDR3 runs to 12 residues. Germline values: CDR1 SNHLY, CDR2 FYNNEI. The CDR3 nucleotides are TGTGCCAGCAGTGTAGTAGGGGGTGGCTACACCTTC. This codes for CASSVVGGGYTF.

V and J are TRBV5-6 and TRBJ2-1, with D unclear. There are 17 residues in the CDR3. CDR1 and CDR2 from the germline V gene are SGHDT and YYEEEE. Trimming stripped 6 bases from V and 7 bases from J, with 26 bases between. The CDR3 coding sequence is TGTGCCAGCACCGAACTCGGGTCGAACCAAAAACGGAATGAGCAGTTCTTC. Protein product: CASTELGSNQKRNEQFF.

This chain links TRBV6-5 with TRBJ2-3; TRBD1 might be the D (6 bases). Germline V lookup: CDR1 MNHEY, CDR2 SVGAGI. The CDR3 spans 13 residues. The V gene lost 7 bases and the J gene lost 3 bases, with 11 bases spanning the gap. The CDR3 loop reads CASTLQGTDTQYF. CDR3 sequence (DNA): TGTGCCAGCACCTTACAGGGAACAGATACGCAGTATTTT.

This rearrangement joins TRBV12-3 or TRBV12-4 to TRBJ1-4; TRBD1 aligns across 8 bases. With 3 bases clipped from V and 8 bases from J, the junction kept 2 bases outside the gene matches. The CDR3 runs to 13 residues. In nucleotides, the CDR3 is TGTGCCAGCAGTTTTCCAGGGGGCGAAAAACTGTTTTTT. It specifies CASSFPGGEKLFF.

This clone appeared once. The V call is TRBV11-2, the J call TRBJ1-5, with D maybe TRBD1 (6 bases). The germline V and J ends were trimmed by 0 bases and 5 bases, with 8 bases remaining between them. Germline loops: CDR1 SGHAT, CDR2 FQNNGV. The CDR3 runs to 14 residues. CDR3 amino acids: CASSLERTDQPQHF. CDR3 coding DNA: TGTGCCAGCAGCTTAGAGAGGACAGATCAGCCCCAGCATTTT.

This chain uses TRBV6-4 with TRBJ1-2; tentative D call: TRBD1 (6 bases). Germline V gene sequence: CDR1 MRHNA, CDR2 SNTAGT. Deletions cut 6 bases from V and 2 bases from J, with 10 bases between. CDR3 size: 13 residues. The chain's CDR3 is CASRLGQNYGYTF. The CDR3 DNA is TGTGCCAGCAGACTGGGACAAAACTATGGCTACACCTTC.

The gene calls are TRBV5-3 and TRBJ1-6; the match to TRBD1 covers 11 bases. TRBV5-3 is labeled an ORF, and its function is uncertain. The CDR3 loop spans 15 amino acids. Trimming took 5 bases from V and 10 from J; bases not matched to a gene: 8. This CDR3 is CARRPGTGGRSPLHF. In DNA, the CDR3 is TGTGCCAGAAGACCCGGGACAGGGGGACGATCACCCCTCCACTTT.

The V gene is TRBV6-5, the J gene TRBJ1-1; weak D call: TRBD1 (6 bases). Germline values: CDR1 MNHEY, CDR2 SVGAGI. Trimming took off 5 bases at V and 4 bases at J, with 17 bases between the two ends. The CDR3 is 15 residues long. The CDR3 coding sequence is TGTGCCAGCAGTCCTAACAGGGTTAAAAGCACTGAAGCTTTCTTT. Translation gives CASSPNRVKSTEAFF.

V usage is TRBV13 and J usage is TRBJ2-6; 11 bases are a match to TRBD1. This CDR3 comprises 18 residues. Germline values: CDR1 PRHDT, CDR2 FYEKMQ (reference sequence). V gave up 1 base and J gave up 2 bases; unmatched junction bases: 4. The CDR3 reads CASSLAGTGGPGANVLTF. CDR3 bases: TGTGCCAGCAGCTTAGCTGGGACAGGGGGGCCTGGGGCCAACGTCCTGACTTTC. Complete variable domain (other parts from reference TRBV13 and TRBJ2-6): AAGVIQSPRHLIKEKRETATLKCYPIPRHDTVYWYQQGPGQDPQFLISFYEKMQSDKGSIPDRFSAQQFSDYHSELNMSSLELGDSALYFCASSLAGTGGPGANVLTFGAGSRLTVL.

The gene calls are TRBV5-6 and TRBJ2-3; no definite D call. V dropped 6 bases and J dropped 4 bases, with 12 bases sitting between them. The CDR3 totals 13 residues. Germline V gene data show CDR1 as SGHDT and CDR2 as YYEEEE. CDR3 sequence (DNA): TGTGCCAGCACCCAGTGGTACGCAGATACGCAGTATTTT. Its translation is CASTQWYADTQYF.

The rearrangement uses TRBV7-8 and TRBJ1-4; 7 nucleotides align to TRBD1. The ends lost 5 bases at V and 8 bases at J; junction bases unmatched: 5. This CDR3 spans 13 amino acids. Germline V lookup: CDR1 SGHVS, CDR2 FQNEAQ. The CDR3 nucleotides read TGTGCCAGCAGCCAGGGGGAATTCGAAAAACTGTTTTTT. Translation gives CASSQGEFEKLFF. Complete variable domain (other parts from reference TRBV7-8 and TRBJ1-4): GAGVSQSPRYKVAKRGQDVALRCDPISGHVSLFWYQQALGQGPEFLTYFQNEAQLDKSGLPSDRFFAERPEGSVSTLKIQRTQQEDSAVYLCASSQGEFEKLFFGSGTQLSVL.

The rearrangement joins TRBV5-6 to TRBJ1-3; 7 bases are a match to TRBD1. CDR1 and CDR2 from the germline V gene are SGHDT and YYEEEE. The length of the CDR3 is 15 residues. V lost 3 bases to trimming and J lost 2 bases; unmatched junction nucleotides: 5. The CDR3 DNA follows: TGTGCCAGCAGCTCCAGGGGGTTTACTGGAAACACCATATATTTT. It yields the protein CASSSRGFTGNTIYF.

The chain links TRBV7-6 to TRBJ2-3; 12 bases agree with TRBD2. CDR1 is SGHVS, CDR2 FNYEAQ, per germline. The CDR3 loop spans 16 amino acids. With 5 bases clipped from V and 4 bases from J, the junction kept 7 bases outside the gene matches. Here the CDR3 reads CASSIGGLAGADTQYF. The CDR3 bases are TGTGCCAGCAGCATCGGGGGACTAGCGGGTGCAGATACGCAGTATTTT.

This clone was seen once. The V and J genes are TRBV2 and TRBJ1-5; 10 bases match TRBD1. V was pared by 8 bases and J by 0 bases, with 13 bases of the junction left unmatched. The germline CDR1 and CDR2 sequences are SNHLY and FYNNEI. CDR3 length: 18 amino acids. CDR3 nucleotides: TGTGCCAGCTCCCGGGAGGCAGGGACAGGGGTTAGCAATCAGCCCCAGCATTTT. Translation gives CASSREAGTGVSNQPQHF. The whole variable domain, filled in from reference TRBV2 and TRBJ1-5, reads EPEVTQTPSHQVTQMGQEVILRCVPISNHLYFYWYRQILGQKVEFLVSFYNNEISEKSEIFDDQFSVERPDGSNFTLKIRSTKLEDSAMYFCASSREAGTGVSNQPQHFGDGTRLSIL.

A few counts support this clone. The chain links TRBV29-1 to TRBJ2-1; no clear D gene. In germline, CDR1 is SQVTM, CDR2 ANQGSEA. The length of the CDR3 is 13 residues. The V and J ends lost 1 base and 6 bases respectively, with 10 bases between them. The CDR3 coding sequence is TGCAGCGTTGAAGGCCTAGTGGGCAATGAGCAGTTCTTC. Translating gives CSVEGLVGNEQFF.

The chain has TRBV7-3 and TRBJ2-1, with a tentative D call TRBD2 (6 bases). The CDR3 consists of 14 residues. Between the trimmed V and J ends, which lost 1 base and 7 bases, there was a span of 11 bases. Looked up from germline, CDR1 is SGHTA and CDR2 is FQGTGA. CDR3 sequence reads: CASSLNGAGNEQFF. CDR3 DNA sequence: TGTGCCAGCAGCTTAAATGGGGCGGGGAATGAGCAGTTCTTC.

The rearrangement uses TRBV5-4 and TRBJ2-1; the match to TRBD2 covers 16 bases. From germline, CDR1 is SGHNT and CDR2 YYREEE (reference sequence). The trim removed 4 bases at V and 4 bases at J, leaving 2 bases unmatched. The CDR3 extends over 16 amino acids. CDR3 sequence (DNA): TGTGCCAGCAGCATGGGACTAGCGGGGGGGTACAATGAGCAGTTCTTC. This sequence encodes CASSMGLAGGYNEQFF.